Listed below are T cell receptor beta chains from one sample, sequenced in a study of shared clonotypes between healthy human individuals. The data were produced by immunoSEQ multiplex PCR, yet TCRdb's version contains in-frame clones alone and is incomplete. The sample carries some 2 million clones, approximately 94% recorded once. Sample: naive CD8+ T cells sorted from blood. These receptors came from a man aged 18 to 29 in good health. Both conserved end residues are part of each CDR3. Fields, in order: V gene, J gene, CDR3 protein.

V: TRBV4-1; J: TRBJ2-7; CDR3: CASSQLDGPHEQYF
V: TRBV6-5; J: TRBJ1-4; CDR3: CASSYSLRNEKLFF
V: TRBV7-9; J: TRBJ2-7; CDR3: CASSLPHTGGASHEQYF
V: TRBV7-9; J: TRBJ2-1; CDR3: CASSFSQGFFSYNEQFF
V: TRBV18; J: TRBJ2-3; CDR3: CASSTPGQGTDTQYF
V: TRBV27; J: TRBJ2-7; CDR3: CASSLDISYEQYF
V: TRBV28; J: TRBJ1-2; CDR3: CASSPDSTLLFYGYTF
V: TRBV4-1; J: TRBJ1-1; CDR3: CASSWGHSNTEAFF
V: TRBV7-2; J: TRBJ2-7; CDR3: CASSPTGTSYEQYF
V: TRBV7-9; J: TRBJ2-2; CDR3: CASSPVPGDLNTGELFF
V: TRBV9; J: TRBJ2-7; CDR3: CASSVAMGQGYPYEQYF
V: TRBV28; J: TRBJ2-7; CDR3: CASSSRGGFRSYEQYF
V: TRBV28; J: TRBJ1-1; CDR3: CASSLGAEAFF
V: TRBV28; J: TRBJ2-1; CDR3: CASSPPGTYNEQFF
V: TRBV4-2; J: TRBJ2-2; CDR3: CASSQKPSGRAWPGELFF
V: TRBV27; J: TRBJ2-1; CDR3: CASSLDRTYNEQFF
V: TRBV2; J: TRBJ1-1; CDR3: CASSEGQGYFYGTEAFF
V: TRBV7-9; J: TRBJ2-7; CDR3: CASRKDGGAYEQYF
V: TRBV4-3; J: TRBJ2-2; CDR3: CASSQSSGRLSGELFF
V: TRBV19; J: TRBJ1-2; CDR3: CASSMAGSYGYTF
V: TRBV5-6; J: TRBJ1-4; CDR3: CASSLKGYHEKLFF
V: TRBV19; J: TRBJ1-6; CDR3: CASRTYQSPLHF
V: TRBV27; J: TRBJ2-3; CDR3: CASSLTGGAGFF
V: TRBV27; J: TRBJ2-3; CDR3: CASSDGTQGDTQYF
V: TRBV10-2; J: TRBJ2-1; CDR3: CASNQGNEQFF
V: TRBV5-5; J: TRBJ1-6; CDR3: CASRALFRGDNSPLHF
V: TRBV6-5; J: TRBJ2-7; CDR3: CASERDGAGYEQYF
V: TRBV19; J: TRBJ2-7; CDR3: CASSIDHSAGRYEQYF
V: TRBV6-5; J: TRBJ1-2; CDR3: CASSYSITPGSHGYTF
V: TRBV19; J: TRBJ2-7; CDR3: CASSITLNAGDTYEQYF
V: TRBV4-3; J: TRBJ2-7; CDR3: CASSQDWDGTYEQYF
V: TRBV9; J: TRBJ1-2; CDR3: CASSVEDGANYGYTF
V: TRBV21-1; J: TRBJ1-4; CDR3: CASSKGPGQGAAGLFF
V: TRBV5-1; J: TRBJ2-5; CDR3: CASSSPSGPYPSLHQYF
V: TRBV5-4; J: TRBJ1-1; CDR3: CASSLVPGDTEAFF
V: TRBV6-1; J: TRBJ1-1; CDR3: CASSEFALETEAFF
V: TRBV28; J: TRBJ2-3; CDR3: CASSRLAGGTDTQYF
V: TRBV11-2; J: TRBJ2-7; CDR3: CASSYGTAGAYSSYEQYF
V: TRBV9; J: TRBJ1-2; CDR3: CASSLQTGVLAYGYTF
V: TRBV29-1; J: TRBJ2-1; CDR3: CSVEDWGQNNEQFF
V: TRBV9; J: TRBJ2-5; CDR3: CASSVGILGETQYF
V: TRBV7-3; J: TRBJ1-1; CDR3: CASSLAENTEAFF
V: TRBV5-6; J: TRBJ2-7; CDR3: CASSRKAVSYEQYF
V: TRBV30; J: TRBJ2-7; CDR3: CAWSPGTFYEQYF
V: TRBV10-1; J: TRBJ2-2; CDR3: CASSVGDLTGELFF
V: TRBV4-1; J: NA; CDR3: CASSQPGQGRYEQYF
V: TRBV4-1; J: TRBJ2-7; CDR3: CASSQDPGLSYEQYF
V: TRBV7-9; J: TRBJ2-1; CDR3: CASSLVGTGTGEQFF
V: TRBV19; J: TRBJ1-2; CDR3: CASSVLSDREGTGYTF
V: TRBV27; J: TRBJ2-1; CDR3: CASTPRGGNSYNEQFF
V: TRBV6-5; J: TRBJ1-1; CDR3: CASSYSVTNTEAFF
V: TRBV7-9; J: TRBJ2-1; CDR3: CASSLVDSYNEQFF
V: TRBV15; J: TRBJ1-2; CDR3: CATSRDFGTGAYYGYTF
V: TRBV20-1; J: TRBJ2-7; CDR3: CSAVAQSEQYF
V: TRBV13; J: TRBJ2-1; CDR3: CASSLEGGGDNEQFF
V: TRBV29-1; J: TRBJ2-1; CDR3: CSVEALLAGASYNEQFF
V: TRBV2; J: TRBJ1-1; CDR3: CASSQGHTEAFF